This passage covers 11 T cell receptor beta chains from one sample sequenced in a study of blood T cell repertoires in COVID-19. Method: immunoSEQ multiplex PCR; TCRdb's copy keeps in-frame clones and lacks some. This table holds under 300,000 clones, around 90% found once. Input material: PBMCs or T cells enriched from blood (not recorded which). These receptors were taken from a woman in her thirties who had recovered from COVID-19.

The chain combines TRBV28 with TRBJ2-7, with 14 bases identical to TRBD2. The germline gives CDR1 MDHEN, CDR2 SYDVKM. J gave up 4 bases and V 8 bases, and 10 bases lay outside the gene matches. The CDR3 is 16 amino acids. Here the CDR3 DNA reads TGTGCCAGCGTTAAGGGGACTAGCGGGAGAAGGTACGAGCAGTACTTC. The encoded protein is CASVKGTSGRRYEQYF.

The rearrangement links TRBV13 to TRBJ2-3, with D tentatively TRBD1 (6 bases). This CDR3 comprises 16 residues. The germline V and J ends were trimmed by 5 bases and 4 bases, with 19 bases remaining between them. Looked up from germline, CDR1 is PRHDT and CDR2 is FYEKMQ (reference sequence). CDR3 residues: CASSQLEGEIADTQYF. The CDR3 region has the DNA TGTGCCAGCAGCCAACTAGAGGGGGAAATCGCAGATACGCAGTATTTT.

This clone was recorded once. CDR3 sequence: CASSPGRGDSSYEQYF. The CDR3 DNA reads as TGCGCCAGCAGCCCGGGGCGAGGGGACAGCTCCTACGAGCAGTACTTC. The chain has TRBV4-3 and TRBJ2-7; TRBD1 aligns across 7 bases. The CDR3 loop spans 16 amino acids. Unmatched junction bases numbered 9, after V lost 4 bases and J lost 0 bases. The germline V gene encodes CDR1 LGHNA and CDR2 YSLEER.

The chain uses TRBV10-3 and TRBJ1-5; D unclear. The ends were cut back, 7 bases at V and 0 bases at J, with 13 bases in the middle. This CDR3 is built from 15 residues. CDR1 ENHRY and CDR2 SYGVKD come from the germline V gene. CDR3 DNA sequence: TGTGCCATCAAGGCAGGCGGGTTTAGCAATCAGCCCCAGCATTTT. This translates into CAIKAGGFSNQPQHF.

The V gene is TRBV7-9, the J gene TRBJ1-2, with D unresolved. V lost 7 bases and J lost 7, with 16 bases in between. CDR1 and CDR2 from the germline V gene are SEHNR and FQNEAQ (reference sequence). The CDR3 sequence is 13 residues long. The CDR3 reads CASIAGGSSGYTF. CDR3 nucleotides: TGTGCCAGCATCGCGGGTGGTTCGAGTGGCTACACCTTC.

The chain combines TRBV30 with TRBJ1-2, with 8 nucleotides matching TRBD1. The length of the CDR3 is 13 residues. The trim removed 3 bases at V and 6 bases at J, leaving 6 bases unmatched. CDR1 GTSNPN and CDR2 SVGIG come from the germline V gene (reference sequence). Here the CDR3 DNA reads TGTGCCTGGAGCAGAGGACAGGGAGATGGCTACACCTTC. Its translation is CAWSRGQGDGYTF.

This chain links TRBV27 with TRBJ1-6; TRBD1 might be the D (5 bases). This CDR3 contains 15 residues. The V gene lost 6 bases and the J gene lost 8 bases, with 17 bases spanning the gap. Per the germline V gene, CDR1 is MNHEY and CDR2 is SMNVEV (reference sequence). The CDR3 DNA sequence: TGTGCCAGCAGCCTAGGCGGCGGGGGATATTCACCCCTCCACTTT. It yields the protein CASSLGGGGYSPLHF.

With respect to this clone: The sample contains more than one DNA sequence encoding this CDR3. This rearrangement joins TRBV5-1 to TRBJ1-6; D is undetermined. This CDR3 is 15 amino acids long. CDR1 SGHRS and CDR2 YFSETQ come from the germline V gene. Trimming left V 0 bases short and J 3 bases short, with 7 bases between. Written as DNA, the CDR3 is TGCGCCAGCAGCTTGGATTCCAGCTATAATTCACCCCTCCACTTT. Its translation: CASSLDSSYNSPLHF.

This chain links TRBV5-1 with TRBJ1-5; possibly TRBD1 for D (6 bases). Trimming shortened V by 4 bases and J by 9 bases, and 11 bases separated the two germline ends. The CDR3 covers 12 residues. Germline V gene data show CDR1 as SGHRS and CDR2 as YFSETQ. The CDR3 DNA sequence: TGCGCCAGCAGCCTCAAAGGGGGGCCCCAGCATTTT. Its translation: CASSLKGGPQHF.

CDR3 nucleotide sequence: TGTGCCAGTAACCCCGACGCCTTTGGAGGCCGCAACTATGGCTACACCTTC. It encodes CASNPDAFGGRNYGYTF. The V gene is TRBV19, the J gene TRBJ1-2; no clear D. Germline CDR1 reads LNHDA; CDR2 reads SQIVND (reference sequence). This CDR3 is 17 amino acids long. Trimming took off 7 bases at V and 2 bases at J, with 23 bases between the two ends.

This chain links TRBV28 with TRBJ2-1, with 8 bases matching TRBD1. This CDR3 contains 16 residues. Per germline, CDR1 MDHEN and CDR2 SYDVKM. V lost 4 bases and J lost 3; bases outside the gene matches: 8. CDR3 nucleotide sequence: TGTGCCAGCAGTTCCCTCCGGGACAGGAGCTACAATGAGCAGTTCTTC. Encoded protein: CASSSLRDRSYNEQFF.